This entry concerns a single T cell receptor beta chain. This specimen belongs to a study of Tregs in tolerant kidney transplant recipients. Germline CDR1 and CDR2: SGHDT and YYEEEE. Trimming cost V 7 bases and J 4 bases, with 14 bases left between them. The CDR3 contains 13 residues. Data came from immunoSEQ multiplex PCR; TCRdb stores just in-frame clones and leaves some out. The sample has some 68,000 clones, around 83% seen once. Material for sequencing was CD4+ T cells from blood. The sequence was obtained from a human donor in good health. The chain has TRBV5-6 and TRBJ2-5; D is uncertain. DNA for the CDR3: TGTGCCAGCCTGGTGCAGCCGCGAGAGACCCAGTACTTC. Translated, it gives CASLVQPRETQYF.